The T cell receptor beta chain described here comes from a study of blood T cell repertoires in COVID-19. Turning to the study itself: From T cells, B-cell-depleted T cells, or PBMCs came the material, which was cDNA or gDNA.

The assay was immunoSEQ multiplex PCR, and TCRdb's table has in-frame clones only and misses some. The sample records 310,000 or so clones, about 82% being singletons. The TCR sequence derives from a woman in her forties or fifties with acute or convalescent COVID-19. Sequences were obtained from peripheral blood.

CDR3 sequence: CATSRGGGSQETQYF. Here the CDR3 DNA reads TGTGCCACCAGCAGAGGCGGGGGCTCCCAAGAGACCCAGTACTTC. This sequence joins TRBV15 and TRBJ2-5, with D tentatively TRBD2 (7 bases). V gave up 1 base and J gave up 1 base, with 10 bases separating them. Germline V CDR1 and CDR2: LNHNV, YYDKDF (reference sequence). This CDR3 comprises 15 residues.